Given below is one T cell receptor (beta chain) in context. CDR1 and CDR2 from the germline V gene are SGHRS and YFSETQ. The CDR3 contains 14 residues. Trimming removed 3 bases from V and 3 bases from J, with 12 bases in between. This sample is part of a study of cytomegalovirus exposure and HLA in healthy donors. The repertoire was sequenced with immunoSEQ multiplex PCR; TCRdb's copy has only in-frame clones and lacks some. The table shows 150,000 to 200,000 clones, with around 82% occurring only once. The gene calls are TRBV5-1 and TRBJ1-1; D is possibly TRBD1 (6 bases). Material: PBMCs. This receptor was identified in a young woman in good health and CMV-seropositive. The CDR3 DNA is TGCGCCAGCAGCTCTGACGGACAGTACACTGAAGCTTTCTTT. Protein: CASSSDGQYTEAFF. The complete variable domain, with remaining parts taken from reference TRBV5-1 and TRBJ1-1, reads KAGVTQTPRYLIKTRGQQVTLSCSPISGHRSVSWYQQTPGQGLQFLFEYFSETQRNKGNFPGRFSGRQFSNSRSEMNVSTLELGDSALYLCASSSDGQYTEAFFGQGTRLTVV.